The clone carrying this T cell receptor (beta chain) was seen just once. Antigen: not known. The sample originates from a study of cytomegalovirus exposure and HLA in healthy donors. Findings and limits, study-wide: For TCR beta chains, V- and J-gene trimming was later linked to a missense DCLRE1C variant.

Per germline, CDR1 SEHNR and CDR2 FQNEAQ (reference sequence). Trimming stripped 4 bases from V and 5 bases from J, with 11 bases between. This CDR3 has 14 residues. PCR amplification relied on 60 Vbeta primers (plus 13 Jbeta primers). The protocol was immunoSEQ multiplex PCR, while the TCRdb copy is restricted to in-frame clones and leaves out a portion. The table lists roughly 190,000 clones, approximately 85% of them singletons. The TCR comes from a man younger than 35 in good health and CMV-seronegative. V is TRBV7-9 and J is TRBJ1-4; D unresolved. Sequencing was done on a sample of PBMCs. CDR3 sequence reads: CASSSTSGNEKLFF. The CDR3 region has the DNA TGTGCCAGCAGCTCGACATCCGGAAATGAAAAACTGTTTTTT.